A single sample is the source of the 7 T cell receptor beta chains below, sequenced in a study of cytomegalovirus exposure and HLA in healthy donors. Both 60 Vbeta primers and 13 Jbeta primers went into the PCR. Using immunoSEQ multiplex PCR, the repertoire was profiled, and TCRdb retains in-frame clones only, with some absent. This sample has 240,000 or so clones, with roughly four fifths found just once. Sequenced input: PBMCs. These receptors were collected from an older woman in good health and CMV-seropositive.

This clone was found a few times. Here the CDR3 reads CASSGGSIEQWDRSNQPQHF. The CDR3 DNA sequence: TGTGCCAGCAGTGGCGGTTCTATTGAGCAGTGGGACAGGAGCAATCAGCCCCAGCATTTT. V and J are TRBV21-1 and TRBJ1-5; the D call of TRBD1 is as the table states it, not checked on the DNA. TRBV21-1 is a listed pseudogene. This CDR3 spans 20 amino acids.

CDR3 protein: CASSFRAGGSGDEQFF. CDR3 bases: TGCGCCAGCAGCTTCCGAGCGGGAGGCTCCGGGGATGAGCAGTTCTTC. The V and J genes are TRBV4-1 and TRBJ2-1; 9 positions match TRBD2. Trimming removed 5 bases from V and 8 bases from J; junction bases left unmatched: 13. CDR3 length equals 16 residues. The germline CDR1 and CDR2 sequences are MGHRA and YSYEKL.

This clone has only one observation. The chain links TRBV29-1 to TRBJ2-7, with D maybe TRBD1 (6 bases). V was shortened by 5 bases and J by 3 bases, with 11 bases between the two germline ends. The CDR3 has 12 amino acids. The germline V gene has CDR1 SQVTM and CDR2 ANQGSEA. DNA of the CDR3: TGCAGCGTTTCGGGCAGGGGCTACGAGCAGTACTTC. It is translated as CSVSGRGYEQYF.

V is TRBV29-1 and J is TRBJ1-5, with 9 bases fitting TRBD1. CDR3 length: 13 amino acids. Germline lookup yields CDR1 SQVTM and CDR2 ANQGSEA. V was clipped by 6 bases and J by 8 bases; unmatched bases: 8. This CDR3 reads CSVRQGVNEPQHF. CDR3 bases: TGCAGCGTCAGACAGGGGGTTAATGAGCCCCAGCATTTT.

The chain recombines TRBV7-9 with TRBJ2-7, with 11 bases lining up with TRBD2. The ends lost 5 bases at V and 7 bases at J; junction bases unmatched: 13. The CDR3 loop spans 16 amino acids. CDR1 is SEHNR and CDR2 is FQNEAQ in the germline V gene (reference sequence). The CDR3 DNA sequence: TGTGCCAGCAGCCCTTACCGGGGACTAGCGGTGGAGGAGCAGTACTTC. Its protein is CASSPYRGLAVEEQYF.

This clone was found once. The rearrangement uses TRBV6-5 and TRBJ2-7; TRBD1 matches at 7 bases. The CDR3 sequence is 13 residues long. V lost 7 bases to trimming and J lost 3 bases; unmatched junction nucleotides: 6. Germline V gene data show CDR1 as MNHEY and CDR2 as SVGAGI. CDR3 DNA: TGTGCCAGCAACTCGGGACAGATCTACGAGCAGTACTTC. Amino acid sequence: CASNSGQIYEQYF.

This clone was recorded once. V and J are TRBV6-5 and TRBJ2-5; D may be TRBD1 (5 bases). The DNA matches TRBJ2-7 better at its end, which makes the J call doubtful. Germline V gives CDR1 MNHEY, CDR2 SVGAGI. The CDR3 runs to 14 residues. The CDR3 nucleotides read TGTGCCAGCAGGAAGGGGCAGGGTAGGAACGAGCAGTACTTC. Amino acids: CASRKGQGRNEQYF.